Listed below are T cell receptor beta chains from one sample, sequenced in a study of T cell changes during pregnancy in multiple sclerosis. Method: immunoSEQ multiplex PCR; TCRdb's copy keeps in-frame clones and lacks some. The table includes some 54,000 clones, roughly 94% detected once. The sample here was CD8+ T cells from peripheral blood mononuclear cells, taken in the third trimester of pregnancy. These receptors came from a female donor with multiple sclerosis, enrolled in a pregnancy study. Both conserved end residues are part of each CDR3. Each record gives: clone size, J gene, D gene, V gene, CDR3 protein, CDR3 DNA. A D gene is named only where the DNA matches it firmly. The listing skips clone size in some rows; elsewhere it reads once, few, many or a size class.

clone size: few
J gene: TRBJ2-2
D gene: .
V gene: TRBV7-9
CDR3 protein: CASSDSQGGHSPTGELFF
CDR3 DNA: TGTGCCAGCAGCGATTCACAGGGTGGACACTCCCCCACCGGGGAGCTGTTTTTT

clone size: .
J gene: TRBJ2-7
D gene: TRBD2
V gene: TRBV9
CDR3 protein: CASASGSSYEQYF
CDR3 DNA: TGTGCCAGTGCTAGCGGGAGTAGTTATGAGCAGTACTTC

clone size: .
J gene: TRBJ1-1
D gene: TRBD1
V gene: TRBV6-1
CDR3 protein: CASSGIAVSGGKFEAFF
CDR3 DNA: TGTGCCAGCAGTGGCATTGCAGTGTCAGGGGGCAAATTTGAAGCTTTCTTT

clone size: .
J gene: TRBJ2-1
D gene: .
V gene: TRBV19
CDR3 protein: CASSMTITNEQFF
CDR3 DNA: TGTGCCAGTAGTATGACTATTACCAATGAGCAGTTCTTC

clone size: .
J gene: TRBJ2-1
D gene: .
V gene: TRBV19
CDR3 protein: CASSISSGSSYNEQFF
CDR3 DNA: TGTGCCAGTAGTATCTCTTCCGGGAGCTCCTACAATGAGCAGTTCTTC

clone size: once
J gene: TRBJ1-1
D gene: .
V gene: TRBV27
CDR3 protein: CASRLDSGLHTEAFF
CDR3 DNA: TGTGCCAGCAGACTGGATTCGGGACTTCACACTGAAGCTTTCTTT

clone size: .
J gene: TRBJ2-1
D gene: .
V gene: TRBV5-1
CDR3 protein: CASSLISDNEQFF
CDR3 DNA: TGCGCCAGCAGCTTGATATCGGACAATGAGCAGTTCTTC

clone size: .
J gene: TRBJ1-1
D gene: .
V gene: TRBV5-5
CDR3 protein: CASSSSPGAEGAEAFF
CDR3 DNA: TGTGCCAGCAGCTCATCCCCAGGGGCAGAGGGGGCTGAAGCTTTCTTT

clone size: .
J gene: TRBJ2-6
D gene: .
V gene: TRBV7-3
CDR3 protein: CASSLEHSGANVLTF
CDR3 DNA: TGTGCCAGCAGCTTAGAGCACTCTGGGGCCAACGTCCTGACTTTC

clone size: .
J gene: TRBJ2-1
D gene: .
V gene: TRBV10-1
CDR3 protein: CASSDPTNNEQFF
CDR3 DNA: TGCGCCAGCAGTGACCCGACTAACAATGAGCAGTTCTTC

clone size: .
J gene: TRBJ2-7
D gene: TRBD1
V gene: TRBV7-8
CDR3 protein: CASSPGTVFSYEQYF
CDR3 DNA: TGTGCCAGCAGCCCAGGGACAGTGTTTTCCTACGAGCAGTACTTC

clone size: .
J gene: TRBJ1-5
D gene: .
V gene: TRBV5-5
CDR3 protein: CASSPWTANQPQHF
CDR3 DNA: TGTGCCAGCAGCCCTTGGACAGCCAATCAGCCCCAGCATTTT

clone size: .
J gene: TRBJ2-7
D gene: .
V gene: TRBV9
CDR3 protein: CASSVVPLDRGASGSSNYEQYF
CDR3 DNA: TGTGCCAGCAGCGTAGTCCCCCTAGACAGGGGGGCTAGCGGGAGTTCGAATTACGAGCAGTACTTC

clone size: .
J gene: TRBJ2-5
D gene: .
V gene: TRBV27
CDR3 protein: CASSLFFGRQETQYF
CDR3 DNA: TGTGCCAGCAGTTTATTTTTCGGTCGGCAAGAGACCCAGTACTTC

clone size: .
J gene: TRBJ2-7
D gene: TRBD2
V gene: TRBV5-4
CDR3 protein: CASSSTSALYEQYF
CDR3 DNA: TGTGCCAGCAGCTCGACTAGCGCTCTCTACGAGCAGTACTTC

clone size: .
J gene: TRBJ2-2
D gene: .
V gene: TRBV5-1
CDR3 protein: CASSPRLGTGELFF
CDR3 DNA: TGCGCCAGCAGCCCTCGTCTAGGCACCGGGGAGCTGTTTTTT

clone size: .
J gene: TRBJ1-1
D gene: .
V gene: TRBV11-3
CDR3 protein: CASSSMIGTEAFF
CDR3 DNA: TGTGCCAGCAGCTCAATGATCGGCACTGAAGCTTTCTTT

clone size: .
J gene: TRBJ2-3
D gene: .
V gene: TRBV5-6
CDR3 protein: CASSLHVSDTQYF
CDR3 DNA: TGTGCCAGCAGCTTGCATGTTTCAGATACGCAGTATTTT

clone size: .
J gene: TRBJ2-7
D gene: .
V gene: TRBV27
CDR3 protein: CASSPGIYEQYF
CDR3 DNA: TGTGCCAGCAGTCCGGGGATCTACGAGCAGTACTTC

clone size: .
J gene: TRBJ1-2
D gene: TRBD1
V gene: TRBV27
CDR3 protein: CASSQGTGFYGYTF
CDR3 DNA: TGTGCCAGCAGTCAAGGGACAGGGTTCTATGGCTACACCTTC

clone size: .
J gene: TRBJ1-1
D gene: .
V gene: TRBV19
CDR3 protein: CASSNGAAEAFF
CDR3 DNA: TGTGCCAGTAGTAATGGGGCCGCTGAAGCTTTCTTT

clone size: .
J gene: TRBJ1-2
D gene: .
V gene: TRBV6-6
CDR3 protein: CASSYSGAHGYTF
CDR3 DNA: TGTGCCAGCAGTTATAGCGGGGCCCATGGCTACACCTTC

clone size: once
J gene: TRBJ2-3
D gene: TRBD1
V gene: TRBV5-8
CDR3 protein: CASLNRDRRETDTQYF
CDR3 DNA: TGTGCCAGCCTGAACCGGGACAGGAGGGAAACAGATACGCAGTATTTT

clone size: .
J gene: TRBJ1-1
D gene: .
V gene: TRBV10-3
CDR3 protein: CAISESANTEAFF
CDR3 DNA: TGTGCCATCAGTGAGTCGGCGAACACTGAAGCTTTCTTT

clone size: .
J gene: TRBJ2-3
D gene: .
V gene: TRBV4-1
CDR3 protein: CASSQGVYRTDTQYF
CDR3 DNA: TGCGCCAGCAGCCAGGGCGTCTACCGCACAGATACGCAGTATTTT

clone size: once
J gene: TRBJ2-7
D gene: .
V gene: TRBV7-9
CDR3 protein: CASSSLTGPSYEQYF
CDR3 DNA: TGTGCCAGCAGCTCTTTGACAGGCCCAAGCTACGAGCAGTACTTC

clone size: .
J gene: TRBJ1-5
D gene: .
V gene: TRBV27
CDR3 protein: CASSFGGEVNQPQHF
CDR3 DNA: TGTGCCAGCAGTTTTGGGGGGGAGGTTAATCAGCCCCAGCATTTT

clone size: .
J gene: TRBJ1-1
D gene: TRBD1
V gene: TRBV27
CDR3 protein: CASSPFPGQGVTEAFF
CDR3 DNA: TGTGCCAGCAGTCCATTCCCGGGACAGGGAGTAACTGAAGCTTTCTTT

clone size: few
J gene: TRBJ2-1
D gene: .
V gene: TRBV18
CDR3 protein: CASSPLHREKRWDEQFF
CDR3 DNA: TGTGCCAGCTCACCACTCCATCGGGAGAAAAGGTGGGATGAGCAGTTCTTC

clone size: .
J gene: TRBJ2-7
D gene: TRBD2
V gene: TRBV5-1
CDR3 protein: CASSLDGGLAYEQYF
CDR3 DNA: TGCGCCAGCAGCTTGGATGGGGGACTAGCCTACGAGCAGTACTTC

clone size: .
J gene: TRBJ2-1
D gene: .
V gene: TRBV6-5
CDR3 protein: CASTDRRVADEQFF
CDR3 DNA: TGTGCCAGCACCGACCGCAGGGTCGCGGATGAGCAGTTCTTC

clone size: .
J gene: TRBJ2-2
D gene: .
V gene: TRBV18
CDR3 protein: CASSPGGMNTGELFF
CDR3 DNA: TGTGCCAGCTCACCTGGGGGGATGAACACCGGGGAGCTGTTTTTT

clone size: .
J gene: TRBJ1-5
D gene: .
V gene: TRBV11-2
CDR3 protein: CASSSGPGGDQPQHF
CDR3 DNA: TGTGCCAGCAGCTCCGGGCCAGGAGGGGATCAGCCCCAGCATTTT

clone size: .
J gene: TRBJ2-5
D gene: TRBD1
V gene: TRBV28
CDR3 protein: CASSFGQGAFGETQYF
CDR3 DNA: TGTGCCAGCAGCTTCGGACAGGGGGCCTTTGGAGAGACCCAGTACTTC

clone size: .
J gene: TRBJ1-3
D gene: .
V gene: TRBV9
CDR3 protein: CASSVEGLISGNTIYF
CDR3 DNA: TGTGCCAGCAGCGTAGAGGGACTGATCTCTGGAAACACCATATATTTT

clone size: .
J gene: TRBJ1-5
D gene: .
V gene: TRBV9
CDR3 protein: CASSTDTSNQPQHF
CDR3 DNA: TGTGCCAGCAGCACTGATACTAGCAATCAGCCCCAGCATTTT

clone size: .
J gene: TRBJ2-7
D gene: .
V gene: TRBV4-2
CDR3 protein: CASSQESSVISYEQYF
CDR3 DNA: TGTGCCAGCAGCCAAGAGTCCAGCGTAATATCCTACGAGCAGTACTTC

clone size: .
J gene: TRBJ2-5
D gene: TRBD2
V gene: TRBV4-3
CDR3 protein: CASSQDSGGGETQYF
CDR3 DNA: TGCGCCAGCAGCCAAGATAGCGGGGGAGGAGAGACCCAGTACTTC

clone size: .
J gene: TRBJ1-1
D gene: TRBD1
V gene: TRBV19
CDR3 protein: CASSPHRGRLTEAFF
CDR3 DNA: TGTGCCAGTAGTCCCCACAGGGGGCGGTTGACTGAAGCTTTCTTT

clone size: .
J gene: TRBJ2-7
D gene: TRBD1
V gene: TRBV4-1
CDR3 protein: CASSRLIQGNTYEQYF
CDR3 DNA: TGCGCCAGCAGCCGACTGATACAGGGGAACACCTACGAGCAGTACTTC

clone size: .
J gene: TRBJ2-2
D gene: .
V gene: TRBV5-6
CDR3 protein: CASSLVMNTGELFF
CDR3 DNA: TGTGCCAGCAGCTTGGTTATGAACACCGGGGAGCTGTTTTTT

clone size: .
J gene: TRBJ1-1
D gene: TRBD1
V gene: TRBV18
CDR3 protein: CASSPPGTENTEAFF
CDR3 DNA: TGTGCCAGCTCACCTCCCGGGACAGAGAACACTGAAGCTTTCTTT

clone size: once
J gene: TRBJ2-5
D gene: .
V gene: TRBV13
CDR3 protein: CASSVGYAETQYF
CDR3 DNA: TGTGCCAGCAGCGTAGGATATGCGGAGACCCAGTACTTC

clone size: .
J gene: TRBJ1-5
D gene: .
V gene: TRBV14
CDR3 protein: CASSPGHSNQPQHF
CDR3 DNA: TGTGCCAGCAGCCCCGGACACAGCAATCAGCCCCAGCATTTT

clone size: once
J gene: TRBJ2-1
D gene: .
V gene: TRBV6-5
CDR3 protein: CASSPAAGRYNEQFF
CDR3 DNA: TGTGCCAGCAGCCCCGCAGCGGGTAGATACAATGAGCAGTTCTTC

clone size: .
J gene: TRBJ2-1
D gene: TRBD1
V gene: TRBV5-1
CDR3 protein: CASSFRQGVNNEQFF
CDR3 DNA: TGCGCCAGCAGCTTCAGACAGGGCGTCAACAATGAGCAGTTCTTC